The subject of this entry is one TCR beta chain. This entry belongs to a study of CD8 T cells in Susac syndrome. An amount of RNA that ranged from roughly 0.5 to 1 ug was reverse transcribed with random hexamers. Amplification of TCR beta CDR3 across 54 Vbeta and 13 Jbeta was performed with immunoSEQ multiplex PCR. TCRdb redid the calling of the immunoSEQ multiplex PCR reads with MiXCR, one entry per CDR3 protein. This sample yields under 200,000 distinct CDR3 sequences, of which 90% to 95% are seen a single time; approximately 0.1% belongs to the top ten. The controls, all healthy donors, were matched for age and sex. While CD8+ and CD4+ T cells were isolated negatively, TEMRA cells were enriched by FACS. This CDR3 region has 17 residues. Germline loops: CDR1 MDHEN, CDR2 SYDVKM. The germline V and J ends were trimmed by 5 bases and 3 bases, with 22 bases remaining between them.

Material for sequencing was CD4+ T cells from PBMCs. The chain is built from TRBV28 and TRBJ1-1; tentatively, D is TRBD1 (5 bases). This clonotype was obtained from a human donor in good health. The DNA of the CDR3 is TGTGCCAGCAGTAGGGACGGCGCCATTTACGGGGACACTGAAGCTTTCTTT. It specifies CASSRDGAIYGDTEAFF.